What follows is one T cell receptor (beta chain) and its context. Its antigen is as yet unknown. The record originates from a study of persistence of HIV-infected CD4 T cells. Cells were stimulated with overlapping HIV-1 Gag 15-mer peptides. Responding CD4+ T cells were sorted by upregulation of both CD40 ligand and CD69. This was the immunoSEQ version 4 assay in survey mode. The protocol was immunoSEQ multiplex PCR, while the TCRdb copy is restricted to in-frame clones and leaves out a portion. The data show 24,000 or so clones, with roughly 70% seen just once and around 1.9% held by the top ten. Losses at the gene ends were 6 bases for V and 9 bases for J; bases not matched to a gene: 6. The CDR3 is 15 residues long. Germline lookup yields CDR1 MDHEN and CDR2 SYDVKM.

The material sequenced was CD4+ T cells sorted from PBMCs after approximately 19-hour stimulation, taken from a patient who received antiretroviral therapy. The receptor comes from an adult man with HIV who was CMV-seropositive. V is TRBV28 and J is TRBJ2-1, with 15 bases aligning to TRBD2. CDR3 loop: CASSTTGLAGGEQFF. The DNA for the CDR3 is TGTGCCAGCAGCACTACGGGACTAGCGGGGGGTGAGCAGTTCTTC.